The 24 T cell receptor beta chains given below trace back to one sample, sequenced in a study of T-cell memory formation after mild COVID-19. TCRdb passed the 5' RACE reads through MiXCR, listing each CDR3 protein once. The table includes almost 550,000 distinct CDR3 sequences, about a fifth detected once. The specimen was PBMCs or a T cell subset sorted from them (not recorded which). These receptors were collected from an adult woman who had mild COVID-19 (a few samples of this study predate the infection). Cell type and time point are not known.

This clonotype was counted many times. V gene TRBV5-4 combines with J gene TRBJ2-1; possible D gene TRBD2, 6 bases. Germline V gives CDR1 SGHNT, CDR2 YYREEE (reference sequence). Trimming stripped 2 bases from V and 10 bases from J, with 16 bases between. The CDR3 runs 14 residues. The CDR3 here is CASSFRLDGKEQFF. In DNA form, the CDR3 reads TGTGCCAGCAGCTTCAGACTAGATGGAAAGGAGCAGTTCTTC.

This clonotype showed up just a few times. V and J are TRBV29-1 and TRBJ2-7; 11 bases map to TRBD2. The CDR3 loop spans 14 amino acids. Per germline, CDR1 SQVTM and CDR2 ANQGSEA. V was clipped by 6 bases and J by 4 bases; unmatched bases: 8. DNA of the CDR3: TGCAGCGTCGGTACTCGGACTAGCGGGTACGAGCAGTACTTC. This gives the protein CSVGTRTSGYEQYF.

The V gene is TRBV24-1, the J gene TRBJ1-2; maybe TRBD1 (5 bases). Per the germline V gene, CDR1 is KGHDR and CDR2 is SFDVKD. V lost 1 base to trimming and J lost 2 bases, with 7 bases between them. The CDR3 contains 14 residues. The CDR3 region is CATSDFDRNYGYTF. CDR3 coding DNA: TGTGCCACCAGTGATTTTGACAGAAACTATGGCTACACCTTC.

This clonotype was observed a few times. The CDR3 DNA is TGTGCCAGCAGCCGACCGGGACTAGCGGGAGTGGCCGAGCAGTACTTC. It encodes CASSRPGLAGVAEQYF. The chain has TRBV3-1 and TRBJ2-7; the match to TRBD2 covers 14 bases. Per germline, CDR1 LGHDT and CDR2 YNNKEL (reference sequence). The ends lost 4 bases at V and 6 bases at J; junction bases unmatched: 8. The CDR3 covers 16 residues.

The CDR3 sequence is CASSWRLAASTDTQYF. As DNA, the CDR3 is TGTGCCAGCAGCTGGCGACTAGCGGCTAGCACAGATACGCAGTATTTT. This chain connects TRBV7-9 to TRBJ2-3; TRBD2 aligns across 9 bases. The CDR3 loop spans 16 amino acids. Germline CDR1 and CDR2: SEHNR and FQNEAQ (reference sequence). V shed 4 bases, J shed 0 bases, and the junction held 5 bases outside the gene matches. Combining the CDR3 with reference TRBV7-9 and TRBJ2-3 gives the whole variable domain DTGVSQNPRHKITKRGQNVTFRCDPISEHNRLYWYRQTLGQGPEFLTYFQNEAQLEKSRLLSDRFSAERPKGSFSTLEIQRTEQGDSAMYLCASSWRLAASTDTQYFGPGTRLTVL.

The CDR3 nucleotides are TGTGCCAGCAGCTACGGGCTAATCATCCCCAATGAGCAGTTCTTC. Its translation: CASSYGLIIPNEQFF. The rearrangement joins TRBV7-2 to TRBJ2-1; D not certain. CDR3 length: 15 amino acids. Deletions cut 4 bases from V and 6 bases from J, with 16 bases between. Germline values: CDR1 SGHTA, CDR2 FQGNSA.

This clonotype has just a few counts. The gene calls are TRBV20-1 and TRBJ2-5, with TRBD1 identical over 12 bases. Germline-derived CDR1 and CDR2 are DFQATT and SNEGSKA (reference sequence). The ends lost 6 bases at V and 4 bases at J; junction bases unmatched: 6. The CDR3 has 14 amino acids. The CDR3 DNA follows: TGCAGTGCGAAGGGACAGGGGGCGGGAGAGACCCAGTACTTC. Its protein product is CSAKGQGAGETQYF.

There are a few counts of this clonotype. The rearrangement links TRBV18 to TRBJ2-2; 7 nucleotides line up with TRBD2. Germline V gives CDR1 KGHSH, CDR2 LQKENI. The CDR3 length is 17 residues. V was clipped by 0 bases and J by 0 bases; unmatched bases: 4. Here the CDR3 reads CASSPPSLAANTGELFF. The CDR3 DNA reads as TGTGCCAGCTCACCACCGTCTCTAGCGGCGAACACCGGGGAGCTGTTTTTT.

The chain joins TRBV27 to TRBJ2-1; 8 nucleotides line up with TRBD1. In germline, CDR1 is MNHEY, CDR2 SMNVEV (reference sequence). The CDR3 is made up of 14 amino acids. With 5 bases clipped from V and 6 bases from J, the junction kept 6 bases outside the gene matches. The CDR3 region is CASSPGQGRNEQFF. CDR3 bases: TGTGCCAGCAGTCCCGGACAGGGACGCAATGAGCAGTTCTTC.

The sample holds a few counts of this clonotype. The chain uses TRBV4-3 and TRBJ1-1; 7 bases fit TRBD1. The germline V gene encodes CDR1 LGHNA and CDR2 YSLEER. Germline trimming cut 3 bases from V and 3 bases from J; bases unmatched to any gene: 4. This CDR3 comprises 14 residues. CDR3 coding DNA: TGCGCCAGCAGCCATTATACAGGGGACACTGAAGCTTTCTTT. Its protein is CASSHYTGDTEAFF.

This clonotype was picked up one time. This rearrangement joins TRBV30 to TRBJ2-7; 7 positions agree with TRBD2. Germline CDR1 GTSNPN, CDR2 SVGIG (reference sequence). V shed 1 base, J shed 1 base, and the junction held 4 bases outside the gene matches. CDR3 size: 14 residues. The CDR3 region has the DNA TGTGCCTGGAGTGCCCCCGGGGGGTCCTACGAGCAGTACTTC. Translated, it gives CAWSAPGGSYEQYF.

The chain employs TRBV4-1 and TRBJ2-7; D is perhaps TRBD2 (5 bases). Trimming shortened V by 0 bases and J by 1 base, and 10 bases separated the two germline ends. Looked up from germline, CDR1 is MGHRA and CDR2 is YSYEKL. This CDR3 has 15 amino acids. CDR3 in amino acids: CASSQELRESYEQYF. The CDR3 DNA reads TGCGCCAGCAGCCAAGAGTTGAGGGAGTCCTACGAGCAGTACTTC.

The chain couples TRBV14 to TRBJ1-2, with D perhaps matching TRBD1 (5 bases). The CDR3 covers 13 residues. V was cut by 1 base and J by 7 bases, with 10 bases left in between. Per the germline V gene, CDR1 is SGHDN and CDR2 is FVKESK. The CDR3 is CASSQVARAGYTF. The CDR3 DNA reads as TGTGCCAGCAGCCAAGTCGCCAGGGCTGGCTACACCTTC.

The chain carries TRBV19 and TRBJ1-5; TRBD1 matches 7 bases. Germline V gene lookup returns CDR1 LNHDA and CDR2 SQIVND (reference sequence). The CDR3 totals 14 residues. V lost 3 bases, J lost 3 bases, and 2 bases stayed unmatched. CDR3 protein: CASSIGQDNQPQHF. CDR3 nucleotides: TGTGCCAGTAGTATCGGACAGGACAATCAGCCCCAGCATTTT.

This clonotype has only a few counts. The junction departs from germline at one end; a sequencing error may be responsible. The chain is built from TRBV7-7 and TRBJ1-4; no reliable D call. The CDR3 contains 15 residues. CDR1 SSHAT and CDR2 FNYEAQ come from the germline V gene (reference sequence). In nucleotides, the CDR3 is TGTGCTAGCAGCAGTGGAGGGAGTGCTAATGAAAAACTGTTTTTT. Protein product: CASSSGGSANEKLFF.

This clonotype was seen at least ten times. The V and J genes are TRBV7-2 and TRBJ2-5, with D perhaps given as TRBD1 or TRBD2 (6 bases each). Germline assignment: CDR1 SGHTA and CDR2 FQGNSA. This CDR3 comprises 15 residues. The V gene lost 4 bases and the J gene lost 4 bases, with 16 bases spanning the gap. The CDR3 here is CASSSPGALRETQYF. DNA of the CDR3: TGTGCCAGCAGCTCCCCGGGGGCGCTCAGAGAGACCCAGTACTTC.

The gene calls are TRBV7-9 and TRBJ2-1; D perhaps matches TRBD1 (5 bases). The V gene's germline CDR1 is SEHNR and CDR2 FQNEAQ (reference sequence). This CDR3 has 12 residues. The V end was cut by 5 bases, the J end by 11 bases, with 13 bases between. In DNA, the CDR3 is TGTGCCAGCAGCGGCCGACAGTTTAAGCAGTTCTTC. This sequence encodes CASSGRQFKQFF.

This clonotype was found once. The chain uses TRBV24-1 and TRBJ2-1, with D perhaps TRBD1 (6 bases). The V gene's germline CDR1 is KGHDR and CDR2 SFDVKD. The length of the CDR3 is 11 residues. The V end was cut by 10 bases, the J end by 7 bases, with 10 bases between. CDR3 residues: CATEQGNEQFF. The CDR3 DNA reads TGTGCCACAGAGCAGGGGAATGAGCAGTTCTTC.

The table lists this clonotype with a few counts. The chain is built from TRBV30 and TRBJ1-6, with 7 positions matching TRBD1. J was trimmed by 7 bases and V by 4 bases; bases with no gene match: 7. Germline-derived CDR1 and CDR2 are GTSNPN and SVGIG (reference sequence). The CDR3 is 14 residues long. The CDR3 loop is CAWMRGQVNSPLHF. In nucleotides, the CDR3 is TGTGCCTGGATGAGGGGGCAAGTAAATTCACCCCTCCACTTT.

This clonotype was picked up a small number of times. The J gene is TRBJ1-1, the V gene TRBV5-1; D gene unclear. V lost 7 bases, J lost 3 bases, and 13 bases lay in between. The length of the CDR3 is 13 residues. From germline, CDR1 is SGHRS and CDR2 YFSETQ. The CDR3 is CASDLSGYTEAFF. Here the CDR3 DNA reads TGCGCCAGCGACCTTTCGGGGTACACTGAAGCTTTCTTT.

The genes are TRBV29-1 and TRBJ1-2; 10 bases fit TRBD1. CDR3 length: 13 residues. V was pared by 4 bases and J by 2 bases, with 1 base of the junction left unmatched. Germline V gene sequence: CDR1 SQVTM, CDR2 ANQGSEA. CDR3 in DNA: TGCAGCGTTGGGACAGGGGGAAACTATGGCTACACCTTC. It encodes CSVGTGGNYGYTF.

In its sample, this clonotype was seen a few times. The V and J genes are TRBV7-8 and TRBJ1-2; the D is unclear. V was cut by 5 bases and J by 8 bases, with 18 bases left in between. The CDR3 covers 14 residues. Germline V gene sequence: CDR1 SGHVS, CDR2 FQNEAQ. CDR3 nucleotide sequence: TGTGCCAGCAGCCCCGACTCCTTCCAGAGGGGCTACACCTTC. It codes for CASSPDSFQRGYTF.

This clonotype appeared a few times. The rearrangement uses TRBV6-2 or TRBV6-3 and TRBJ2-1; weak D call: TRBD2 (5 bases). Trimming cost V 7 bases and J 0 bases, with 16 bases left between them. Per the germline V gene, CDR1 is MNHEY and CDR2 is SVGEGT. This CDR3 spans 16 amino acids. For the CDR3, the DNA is TGTGCCAGCAACGCGGGTGCCCCTAGCTCCTACAATGAGCAGTTCTTC. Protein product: CASNAGAPSSYNEQFF.

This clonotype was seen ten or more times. The CDR3 here is CASSRQGGNQPQHF. The CDR3 nucleotides read TGTGCCAGCAGTAGACAGGGCGGCAATCAGCCCCAGCATTTT. The rearrangement joins TRBV6-5 to TRBJ1-5; 7 bases agree with TRBD1. The V and J ends lost 5 bases and 2 bases, in that order; junction bases with no gene match: 3. There are 14 residues in the CDR3. CDR1 MNHEY and CDR2 SVGAGI come from the germline V gene.